Sequencing of this TCR beta chain was carried out in a study of blood T cell repertoires in COVID-19. The table came from immunoSEQ multiplex PCR; TCRdb's copy has only in-frame clones and leaves some out. Seen here are roughly 150,000 clones, 82% observed once, and the top ten hold approximately 10%. The CDR3 extends over 14 amino acids. CDR1 and CDR2 (germline): SGHDT, YYEEEE. The ends were cut back, 3 bases at V and 7 bases at J, with 13 bases in the middle. This clonotype was obtained from a woman older than 75 with active or convalescent COVID-19. V and J are TRBV5-6 and TRBJ1-4; perhaps TRBD1 as D (6 bases). The sequencing input was peripheral blood. As DNA, the CDR3 is TGTGCCAGCAGCTCAGGGGTTGCGAGTGAAAAACTGTTTTTT. It encodes CASSSGVASEKLFF.